This entry lists 26 T cell receptor beta chains sequenced from one sample in a study of T-cell memory formation after mild COVID-19. One entry per CDR3 protein, called by TCRdb with MiXCR from the 5' RACE reads. Here the sample spans around 200,000 distinct CDR3 sequences, around 26% being singletons. Sequencing was carried out using PBMCs or a T cell subset sorted from them (not recorded which). The receptors stem from an adult woman who had mild COVID-19 (a few samples of this study predate the infection). Cell type and time point are not known.

The chain has TRBV25-1 and TRBJ2-7; 7 nucleotides agree with TRBD1. This CDR3 contains 14 residues. The V gene end was trimmed by 2 bases and the J gene end by 1 base; junction bases not matched to a gene: 2. CDR1 is MGHDK, CDR2 SYGVNS, per germline. The CDR3 loop reads CASSERDRSYEQYF. DNA of the CDR3: TGTGCCAGCAGTGAAAGGGACAGATCCTACGAGCAGTACTTC.

This clonotype was seen more than once but under ten times. The chain uses TRBV7-2 and TRBJ2-7; TRBD2 aligns across 7 bases. The germline CDR1 and CDR2 sequences are SGHTA and FQGNSA. V was clipped by 4 bases and J by 3 bases; unmatched bases: 6. The CDR3 has 14 amino acids. The CDR3 sequence is CASSSNREDYEQYF. DNA for the CDR3: TGTGCCAGCAGCTCAAACCGGGAGGACTACGAGCAGTACTTC. The full variable domain, in which reference TRBV7-2 and TRBJ2-7 provide the parts outside the CDR3, is GAGVSQSPSNKVTEKGKDVELRCDPISGHTALYWYRQSLGQGLEFLIYFQGNSAPDKSGLPSDRFSAERTGGSVSTLTIQRTQQEDSAVYLCASSSNREDYEQYFGPGTRLTVT.

This clonotype has a handful of counts. The chain recombines TRBV27 with TRBJ2-2; D not resolved. The length of the CDR3 is 14 residues. From germline, CDR1 is MNHEY and CDR2 SMNVEV (reference sequence). Trimming cost V 2 bases and J 4 bases, with 8 bases left between them. This CDR3 reads CASSLPSVTGELFF. The CDR3 DNA reads as TGTGCCAGCAGTTTACCGTCGGTCACCGGGGAGCTGTTTTTT.

A few counts support this clonotype. This chain's CDR3 is CASSRWAAPGPKKDQPQHF. The CDR3 DNA reads as TGTGCCAGCAGCCGGTGGGCGGCGCCCGGACCCAAAAAGGATCAGCCCCAGCATTTT. The chain has TRBV21-1 and TRBJ1-5; TRBD1 was called by the table and not checked on the DNA. TRBV21-1 is described as a pseudogene. The CDR3 is 19 amino acids.

Concerning this clonotype itself: A junction end diverges from the germline sequence, so it may reflect a read error. The chain joins TRBV28 to TRBJ1-3; the D is unclear. The CDR3 totals 14 residues. Germline V gene sequence: CDR1 MDHEN, CDR2 SYDVKM. The DNA of the CDR3 is TGTGCCACCAGTTTTCGGGGAACTGGAAACACCATATATTTT. It yields the protein CATSFRGTGNTIYF.

This clonotype was seen more than once but under ten times. CDR3 sequence reads: CASSHRGELFF. The CDR3 region has the DNA TGTGCCAGCAGTCATCGGGGGGAGCTGTTTTTT. V gene TRBV6-5 combines with J gene TRBJ2-2; D is unresolved. The V and J ends lost 5 bases and 8 bases respectively, with 6 bases between them. Germline V lookup: CDR1 MNHEY, CDR2 SVGAGI. The CDR3 covers 11 residues.

The V gene is TRBV24-1, the J gene TRBJ2-1, with D maybe TRBD1 (6 bases). Per germline, CDR1 KGHDR and CDR2 SFDVKD. V gave up 3 bases and J gave up 0 bases, with 8 bases separating them. This CDR3 is 15 amino acids long. DNA of the CDR3: TGTGCCACCAGTGATCTACAGGGCTCCTACAATGAGCAGTTCTTC. This encodes CATSDLQGSYNEQFF.

V and J are TRBV6-5 and TRBJ2-7; 9 bases are a match to TRBD1. The CDR3 is made up of 13 amino acids. The V gene end was trimmed by 5 bases and the J gene end by 5 bases; junction bases not matched to a gene: 4. Germline CDR1 MNHEY, CDR2 SVGAGI. CDR3 region: CASSGQGTHEQYF. CDR3 in DNA: TGTGCCAGCAGTGGACAGGGGACCCACGAGCAGTACTTC.

The CDR3 DNA reads TGTGCCAGCAGCGGGTCCCCTGGGGCCAACGTCCTGACTTTC. Its translation is CASSGSPGANVLTF. V gene TRBV5-8 combines with J gene TRBJ2-6; D is unclear. Germline-derived CDR1 and CDR2 are SGHTS and YDEGEE. V was pared by 4 bases and J by 2 bases, with 7 bases between. The CDR3 has 14 amino acids.

In its sample, this clonotype was seen a few times. The rearrangement joins TRBV12-3 or TRBV12-4 to TRBJ2-6; 9 bases line up with TRBD1. CDR3 size: 17 residues. V gave up 6 bases and J gave up 0 bases; unmatched junction bases: 6. As DNA, the CDR3 is TGTGCCAGCAGCCACGGACAGGGGCGCTCTGGGGCCAACGTCCTGACTTTC. Its translation is CASSHGQGRSGANVLTF.

This clonotype was seen a handful of times. CDR3 region: CASSPGMENIQYF. The CDR3 DNA sequence: TGTGCCAGCTCACCAGGGATGGAAAACATTCAGTACTTC. The chain links TRBV18 to TRBJ2-4, with D hard to call. Trimming left V 2 bases short and J 5 bases short, with 7 bases between. The germline CDR1 and CDR2 sequences are KGHSH and LQKENI. The CDR3 is 13 amino acids. The full variable domain, completed using reference TRBV18 and TRBJ2-4, is NAGVMQNPRHLVRRRGQEARLRCSPMKGHSHVYWYRQLPEEGLKFMVYLQKENIIDESGMPKERFSAEFPKEGPSILRIQQVVRGDSAAYFCASSPGMENIQYFGAGTRLSVL.

This rearrangement joins TRBV6-2 or TRBV6-3 to TRBJ2-2; 7 bases align to TRBD2. V lost 6 bases, J lost 7 bases, and 11 bases stayed unmatched. Per the germline V gene, CDR1 is MNHEY and CDR2 is SVGEGT. The CDR3 is 15 amino acids. CDR3 in DNA: TGTGCCAGCAGACAAGGACTAGTTCGGGGCGGGGAGCTGTTTTTT. Its translation: CASRQGLVRGGELFF.

The rearrangement links TRBV11-2 to TRBJ2-2, with D perhaps matching TRBD1 (5 bases). Germline V lookup: CDR1 SGHAT, CDR2 FQNNGV. V dropped 4 bases and J dropped 10 bases, with 19 bases sitting between them. The CDR3 spans 15 residues. CDR3: CASSSRTRGYQELFF. In DNA form, the CDR3 reads TGTGCCAGCAGCTCCAGGACAAGGGGATATCAGGAGCTGTTTTTT.

The chain has TRBV9 and TRBJ1-3; D gene uncertain. Trimming cost V 0 bases and J 0 bases, with 10 bases left between them. CDR3 length equals 16 residues. Germline CDR1 SGDLS, CDR2 YYNGEE. The CDR3 coding sequence is TGTGCCAGCAGCGTAGGAGGATTCTCCTCTGGAAACACCATATATTTT. Its protein is CASSVGGFSSGNTIYF. The whole variable domain, filled in from reference TRBV9 and TRBJ1-3, reads DSGVTQTPKHLITATGQRVTLRCSPRSGDLSVYWYQQSLDQGLQFLIQYYNGEERAKGNILERFSAQQFPDLHSELNLSSLELGDSALYFCASSVGGFSSGNTIYFGEGSWLTVV.

The chain combines TRBV7-2 with TRBJ1-6; possible D gene TRBD1, 6 bases. V lost 2 bases and J lost 7, with 15 bases in between. CDR3 length: 16 amino acids. CDR1 is SGHTA and CDR2 is FQGNSA in the germline V gene. CDR3 nucleotide sequence: TGTGCCAGCAGCTTAATGTACAGGGAGGTGAATTCACCCCTCCACTTT. Its protein product is CASSLMYREVNSPLHF.

Only a few counts were recorded for this clonotype. The V gene is TRBV19, the J gene TRBJ1-5; perhaps TRBD1 as D (6 bases). Germline V CDR1 and CDR2: LNHDA, SQIVND (reference sequence). This CDR3 spans 14 amino acids. Trimming shortened V by 7 bases and J by 7 bases, and 17 bases separated the two germline ends. In DNA form, the CDR3 reads TGTGCCAGTAAAGCACGGGGGCAAGGGCAGCCCCAGCATTTT. It encodes CASKARGQGQPQHF.

The rearrangement joins TRBV7-8 to TRBJ1-1, with D unresolved. CDR3 size: 16 residues. CDR1 and CDR2 (germline): SGHVS, FQNEAQ. Deletions cut 5 bases from V and 6 bases from J, with 22 bases between. CDR3 DNA: TGTGCCAGCAGCCCCCGTGGCCCAGGAAAGTGGTCTGAAGCTTTCTTT. Amino acids: CASSPRGPGKWSEAFF.

This clonotype has more than one count but fewer than ten. The chain links TRBV4-1 to TRBJ2-7; perhaps TRBD1 as D (6 bases). The germline CDR1 and CDR2 sequences are MGHRA and YSYEKL. The V gene lost 5 bases and the J gene lost 0 bases, with 8 bases spanning the gap. The CDR3 is 13 residues long. DNA of the CDR3: TGCGCCAGCAGCTGGGACATCTCCTACGAGCAGTACTTC. It codes for CASSWDISYEQYF.

This clonotype was counted only a few times. J is TRBJ2-3 and V is TRBV15, with TRBD2 matching 8 bases. The germline V gene encodes CDR1 LNHNV and CDR2 YYDKDF (reference sequence). V shed 3 bases, J shed 4 bases, and the junction held 3 bases outside the gene matches. The CDR3 sequence is 14 residues long. CDR3 DNA: TGTGCCACCAGCAGCGTCGGGGGGGCAGATACGCAGTATTTT. Its translation is CATSSVGGADTQYF. Supplemented by reference TRBV15 and TRBJ2-3, the full variable domain reads DAMVIQNPRYQVTQFGKPVTLSCSQTLNHNVMYWYQQKSSQAPKLLFHYYDKDFNNEADTPDNFQSRRPNTSFCFLDIRSPGLGDTAMYLCATSSVGGADTQYFGPGTRLTVL.

This clonotype was recorded many times. DNA of the CDR3: TGTGCCAGCAGAGGATTTACAGGGGGCTGGGAGGAGACCCAGTACTTC. Protein: CASRGFTGGWEETQYF. The chain carries TRBV27 and TRBJ2-5; the match to TRBD1 covers 9 bases. The ends lost 6 bases at V and 5 bases at J; junction bases unmatched: 13. CDR3 size: 16 residues. Per germline, CDR1 MNHEY and CDR2 SMNVEV (reference sequence).

In the case of this clonotype: One end of the junction is discordant with germline, which a read error may explain. The chain has TRBV27 and TRBJ2-7; TRBD2 matches 7 bases. Germline CDR1 is MNHEY and CDR2 is SMNVEV (reference sequence). This CDR3 region has 12 residues. CDR3 DNA: TGTTCCAGCAGTGGGAGGGCCTACGAGCAGTACTTC. Its protein is CSSSGRAYEQYF.

The gene calls are TRBV6-2 or TRBV6-3 and TRBJ1-1, with D hard to call. Germline V gene lookup returns CDR1 MNHEY and CDR2 SVGEGT. V lost 0 bases and J 1 base, leaving 9 bases between the germline ends. The CDR3 contains 15 residues. The CDR3 DNA reads TGTGCCAGCAGTTACTCGAAGGCATCGAACACTGAAGCTTTCTTT. It yields the protein CASSYSKASNTEAFF.

The chain employs TRBV7-9 and TRBJ2-1; 9 bases map to TRBD2. The CDR3 runs 16 residues. The V gene's germline CDR1 is SEHNR and CDR2 FQNEAQ (reference sequence). The J segment lost 9 bases and the V segment lost 5 bases, leaving 14 bases of the junction unmatched. The CDR3 nucleotides are TGTGCCAGCAGCCCCCGGGTTAGCGGGGGACCAGGTGAGCAGTTCTTC. Translation gives CASSPRVSGGPGEQFF.

This clonotype was recorded a few times. This chain links TRBV29-1 with TRBJ2-7, with 9 bases fitting TRBD2. After removal of 6 bases from V and 3 bases from J, the junction contained 6 bases not matched to a gene. CDR1 SQVTM and CDR2 ANQGSEA come from the germline V gene. This CDR3 region has 13 residues. This CDR3 is CSVCIAGVYEQYF. As DNA, the CDR3 is TGCAGCGTGTGTATAGCGGGAGTCTACGAGCAGTACTTC.

The J gene is TRBJ1-1, the V gene TRBV5-1, with D possibly matching TRBD1 (6 bases). Germline values: CDR1 SGHRS, CDR2 YFSETQ. This CDR3 contains 15 residues. The ends were cut back, 7 bases at V and 4 bases at J, with 20 bases in the middle. CDR3 in DNA: TGCGCCAGCCTCCAAGGGGGGGGAATGAGCACTGAAGCTTTCTTT. This gives the protein CASLQGGGMSTEAFF.

This chain uses TRBV12-3 or TRBV12-4 with TRBJ2-7; tentative D call: TRBD2 (6 bases). Trimming stripped 6 bases from V and 6 bases from J, with 21 bases between. This CDR3 comprises 15 residues. CDR3 nucleotide sequence: TGTGCCAGCAGACATCCCGGGACTCCAGCACCCGAGCAGTACTTC. It encodes CASRHPGTPAPEQYF.